These 12 T cell receptor beta chains share one sample of origin, sequenced in a study of CD8 T cells in Susac syndrome. RNA in amounts of roughly 0.45 to 1 ug was reverse transcribed with random hexamers. MiXCR was run by TCRdb on the immunoSEQ multiplex PCR reads, yielding one entry per CDR3 protein. The sample carries 150,000 to 200,000 distinct CDR3 sequences, 93% recorded once. The sequencing input was CD4+ T cells from PBMCs. All receptors come from a human donor with multiple sclerosis.

The rearrangement joins TRBV19 to TRBJ1-1; D remains unclear. V was trimmed by 4 bases and J by 5 bases, leaving 11 bases between them. The CDR3 is 13 residues long. The V gene's germline CDR1 is LNHDA and CDR2 SQIVND (reference sequence). The chain's CDR3 is CASSNSGGTEAFF. The CDR3, as DNA: TGTGCCAGTAGTAACAGTGGAGGAACTGAAGCTTTCTTT.

J is TRBJ2-7 and V is TRBV12-3 or TRBV12-4; perhaps TRBD2 as D (6 bases). Trimming removed 5 bases at V and 4 bases at J, with 21 bases between. The CDR3 sequence is 16 residues long. CDR3 DNA: TGTGCCAGCAGTCCCACCTTCCGGGAGATGCTTTACGAGCAGTACTTC. Encoded protein: CASSPTFREMLYEQYF.

The chain is built from TRBV28 and TRBJ1-1; D possibly corresponds to TRBD1 (6 bases). Germline-derived CDR1 and CDR2 are MDHEN and SYDVKM. The CDR3 has 14 residues. Trimming took off 5 bases at V and 4 bases at J, with 14 bases between the two ends. In DNA form, the CDR3 reads TGTGCCAGCAGTCCTCTACAGGGAGGCACTGAAGCTTTCTTT. It yields the protein CASSPLQGGTEAFF.

The J gene is TRBJ2-4, the V gene TRBV9; 13 bases are a match to TRBD2. The ends lost 3 bases at V and 9 bases at J; junction bases unmatched: 12. This CDR3 has 17 amino acids. Per germline, CDR1 SGDLS and CDR2 YYNGEE. The CDR3 sequence: CASSAGLAGSNSPIQYF. The CDR3 bases are TGTGCCAGCAGCGCGGGACTAGCGGGGTCTAATAGTCCCATTCAGTACTTC.

The chain uses TRBV23-1 and TRBJ2-3, with a weak D call TRBD2 (5 bases). TRBV23-1 falls under the ORF class, with uncertain function. The CDR3 is 16 residues long. Trimming removed 4 bases at V and 0 bases at J, with 14 bases between. CDR3 sequence (DNA): TGCGCCAGCAGTCTCCGGACTCGAAGAAGCACAGATACGCAGTATTTT. Its protein is CASSLRTRRSTDTQYF.

V gene TRBV3-1 combines with J gene TRBJ1-6; 10 bases align to TRBD1. Germline CDR1 reads LGHDT; CDR2 reads YNNKEL (reference sequence). This CDR3 region has 14 residues. V gave up 4 bases and J gave up 9 bases; unmatched junction bases: 3. The CDR3 coding sequence is TGTGCCAGCAGCCCTGACAGGGGGCGTTCACCCCTCCACTTT. It translates to CASSPDRGRSPLHF.

The count of this clonotype is one. The chain joins TRBV9 to TRBJ2-1; unclear D gene. In germline, CDR1 is SGDLS, CDR2 YYNGEE. The CDR3 is made up of 15 amino acids. The V end lost 0 bases, the J end lost 4 bases, and 11 bases lay between the germline ends. CDR3 sequence (DNA): TGTGCCAGCAGCGTAGGGATAAACACATACAATGAGCAGTTCTTC. This encodes CASSVGINTYNEQFF.

V gene TRBV2 combines with J gene TRBJ2-3, with 10 bases lining up with TRBD2. Trimming took 6 bases from V and 6 from J; bases not matched to a gene: 6. CDR1 and CDR2 (germline): SNHLY, FYNNEI. This CDR3 has 14 amino acids. Written as DNA, the CDR3 is TGTGCCAGCAGACCTAGCGGGAGTCACGATACGCAGTATTTT. Its protein is CASRPSGSHDTQYF. Combining the CDR3 with reference TRBV2 and TRBJ2-3 gives the whole variable domain EPEVTQTPSHQVTQMGQEVILRCVPISNHLYFYWYRQILGQKVEFLVSFYNNEISEKSEIFDDQFSVERPDGSNFTLKIRSTKLEDSAMYFCASRPSGSHDTQYFGPGTRLTVL.

The chain is built from TRBV12-3 or TRBV12-4 and TRBJ1-2; TRBD1 matches 10 bases. CDR3 length: 17 amino acids. V lost 3 bases, J lost 4 bases, and 11 bases stayed unmatched. The CDR3 DNA sequence: TGTGCCAGCAGTTTGAAGTGGGACAGGGGAGTAGCCTATGGCTACACCTTC. Amino acids: CASSLKWDRGVAYGYTF.

This rearrangement joins TRBV10-3 to TRBJ1-2; 9 bases line up with TRBD1. Germline CDR1 and CDR2: ENHRY and SYGVKD. Germline trimming cut 4 bases from V and 8 bases from J; bases unmatched to any gene: 5. The CDR3 has 13 residues. The CDR3 spells CAISVDRGAGYTF. CDR3 in DNA: TGTGCCATCAGTGTGGACAGGGGCGCGGGCTACACCTTC.

The chain uses TRBV2 and TRBJ1-4; 9 bases are a match to TRBD1. After removal of 6 bases from V and 10 bases from J, the junction contained 3 bases not matched to a gene. The CDR3 is made up of 12 amino acids. Germline loops: CDR1 SNHLY, CDR2 FYNNEI. The CDR3 is CASRPTGGKLFF. The CDR3 coding sequence is TGTGCCAGCAGACCGACAGGGGGAAAACTGTTTTTT.

V and J are TRBV3-1 and TRBJ1-3; D unresolved. Looked up from germline, CDR1 is LGHDT and CDR2 is YNNKEL (reference sequence). Trimming shortened V by 1 base and J by 8 bases, and 9 bases separated the two germline ends. The CDR3 covers 13 residues. The CDR3: CASSQVGAYTIYF. Here the CDR3 DNA reads TGTGCCAGCAGCCAAGTTGGAGCATACACCATATATTTT.